This TCR beta chain was captured by sequencing in a study of OX40 agonist ivuxolimab in advanced cancers. For the study at large: Patients were dosed intravenously with ivuxolimab at 0.01 to 10 mg/kg every 2 weeks.

The repertoire was sequenced with immunoSEQ multiplex PCR; TCRdb's copy has only in-frame clones and lacks some. The profile shows 80,000 to 100,000 clones, approximately 94% of them singletons. Overall study findings and caveats: It was also the case that some nonresponders had low normalized T-cell clonal expansion. Dose levels from 0.1 to 3.0 mg/kg saw CD4+ and CD8+ blood T cells expand clonally by week 6. Some of the lowest clonal expansion was seen in partial responders at 0.1-3.0 mg/kg.

About this clone itself: Its antigen remains unknown.

This CDR3 region has 17 residues. The V segment lost 1 base and the J segment 3 bases; nucleotides outside the gene matches: 7. Germline lookup yields CDR1 SGHTA and CDR2 FQGNSA. This material consisted of CD4+ or CD8+ T cells sorted from blood, taken in a trial of the OX40 agonist ivuxolimab. The TCR originated in an adult with an advanced solid tumor such as melanoma, head and neck, liver or kidney cancer. The rearrangement uses TRBV7-2 and TRBJ1-3; 9 nucleotides align to TRBD1. The CDR3 coding sequence is TGTGCCAGCAGCTTAGTGGGGGGACAGGGCAGTGGAAACACCATATATTTT. Translation gives CASSLVGGQGSGNTIYF.